Shown below are 6 T cell receptor beta chains from a single sample sequenced in a study of cytomegalovirus exposure and HLA in healthy donors (dated by TCRdb to 2015 to 2018). Libraries were made using the immunoSEQ multiplex PCR assay. For the multiplex PCR, a mixture combining 60 forward primers for TCR Vbeta segments and 13 reverse primers for TCR Jbeta segments was used. TCRdb mirrors the immuneACCESS table, restricted to in-frame sequences. Some clones are absent from its copies; in checked studies, under half trace to an unresolved V gene, and the reason for the others is unknown. Here the sample has some 130,000 clones; about four fifths occur a single time. About 0.74% of the sample comes from the top ten. The sample comprised PBMCs. The receptors derive from a man aged 18-30 years in good health and CMV-seronegative.

The gene calls are TRBV27 and TRBJ1-1; TRBD1 might be the D (6 bases). The V end lost 5 bases, the J end lost 1 base, and 11 bases lay between the germline ends. This CDR3 has 14 amino acids. The germline gives CDR1 MNHEY, CDR2 SMNVEV (reference sequence). The CDR3 nucleotides are TGTGCCAGCAGTGCCGACAGGCAGAACACTGAAGCTTTCTTT. Translation gives CASSADRQNTEAFF.

This clone has a handful of counts. CDR3 bases: TGTGCCAGTAGTATCTCGGGACAGGACAACTATGGCTACACCTTC. Translated: CASSISGQDNYGYTF. The chain carries TRBV19 and TRBJ1-2; 8 nucleotides align to TRBD1. Germline V gene data show CDR1 as LNHDA and CDR2 as SQIVND (reference sequence). CDR3 length: 15 amino acids. V dropped 3 bases and J dropped 2; count of bases not matched to a gene: 5.

The chain is built from TRBV4-1 and TRBJ2-7; tentative D call: TRBD1 (5 bases). This CDR3 comprises 13 residues. Between the trimmed V and J ends, which lost 1 base and 2 bases, there was a span of 6 bases. CDR1 and CDR2 (germline): MGHRA, YSYEKL. CDR3 sequence: CASSQVGPYEQYF. CDR3 nucleotides: TGCGCCAGCAGCCAAGTGGGGCCCTACGAGCAGTACTTC.

This chain joins TRBV28 and TRBJ2-1; 9 bases line up with TRBD1. The V gene end was trimmed by 4 bases and the J gene end by 4 bases; junction bases not matched to a gene: 8. This CDR3 has 16 amino acids. Germline-derived CDR1 and CDR2 are MDHEN and SYDVKM. This chain's CDR3 is CASSSRRGQGYNEQFF. The CDR3 DNA follows: TGTGCCAGCAGTTCCCGGAGGGGACAGGGATACAATGAGCAGTTCTTC.

The CDR3: CASSLPGGKGDTEAFF. As DNA, the CDR3 is TGTGCCAGCAGCTTGCCAGGGGGCAAGGGAGACACTGAAGCTTTCTTT. The rearrangement links TRBV5-4 to TRBJ1-1, with TRBD1 identical over 8 bases. The germline V gene has CDR1 SGHNT and CDR2 YYREEE (reference sequence). This CDR3 has 16 residues. V shed 1 base, J shed 3 bases, and the junction held 8 bases outside the gene matches.

V gene TRBV19 combines with J gene TRBJ2-2; a possible D gene is TRBD1 (6 bases). Trimming took 6 bases from V and 2 from J, leaving 10 bases between them. This CDR3 region has 14 residues. Germline V gene data show CDR1 as LNHDA and CDR2 as SQIVND (reference sequence). CDR3: CASSRDINTGELFF. CDR3 coding DNA: TGTGCCAGTAGCCGGGACATTAACACCGGGGAGCTGTTTTTT.